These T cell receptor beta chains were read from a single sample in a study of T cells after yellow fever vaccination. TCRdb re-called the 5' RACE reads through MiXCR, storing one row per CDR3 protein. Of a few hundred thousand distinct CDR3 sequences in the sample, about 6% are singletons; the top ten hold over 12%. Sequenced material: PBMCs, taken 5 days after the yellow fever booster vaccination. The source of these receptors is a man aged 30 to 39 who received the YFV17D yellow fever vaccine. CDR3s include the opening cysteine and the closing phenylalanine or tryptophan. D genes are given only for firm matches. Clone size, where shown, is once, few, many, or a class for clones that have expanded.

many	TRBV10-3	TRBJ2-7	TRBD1	TGTGCCATCAGTGGAGGGGACAGGGGGTCATACGAGCAGTACTTC	CAISGGDRGSYEQYF
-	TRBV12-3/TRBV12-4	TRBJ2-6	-	TGTGCCCGCAGTTTTATGTATCAGGGCACCTCTGGGGCCAACGTCCTGACTTTC	CARSFMYQGTSGANVLTF
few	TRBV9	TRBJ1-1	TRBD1	TGTGCCAGCAGCGTGACAGGGGGTAGAAATGAAGCTTTCTTT	CASSVTGGRNEAFF
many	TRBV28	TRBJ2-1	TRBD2	TGTGCCAGCGGGGGACTAGCGGGATTCTACAATGAGCAGTTCTTC	CASGGLAGFYNEQFF
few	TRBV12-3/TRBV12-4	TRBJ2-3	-	TGTGCCAGCAGTTTGAATGGCGATACGCAGTATTTT	CASSLNGDTQYF
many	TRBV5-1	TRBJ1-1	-	TGCGCCAGCAGCTTGAATGTATTGCTGAACACTGAAGCTTTCTTT	CASSLNVLLNTEAFF
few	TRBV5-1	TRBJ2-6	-	-	CASSSSTGSSGANVLTF
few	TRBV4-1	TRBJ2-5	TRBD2	TGCGCCAGCAGCCAAGCTAGCGGGAGGGCCGGCGAGACCCAGTACTTC	CASSQASGRAGETQYF
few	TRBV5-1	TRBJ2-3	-	TGCGCCAGCAGCAGGGGAGACGGAGGAGATACGCAGTATTTT	CASSRGDGGDTQYF
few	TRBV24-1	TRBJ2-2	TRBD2	TGTGCCACCAGTGGAAACCGCGGGGCGGGAGACGGTACCGGGGAGCTGTTTTTT	CATSGNRGAGDGTGELFF
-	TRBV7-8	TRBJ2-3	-	TGTGCCAGCAGCCAACAAATGGGGTCTGTTACGCAGTATTTT	CASSQQMGSVTQYF
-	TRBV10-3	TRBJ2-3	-	TGTGCCATCAGTGAGGCTAGCACAGATACGCAGTATTTT	CAISEASTDTQYF
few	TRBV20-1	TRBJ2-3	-	TGCAGTGCTAGAGACGGGCAGTCGGCGCAGTATTTT	CSARDGQSAQYF
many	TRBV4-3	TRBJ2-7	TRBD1	TGCGCCAGCAGCCAAGATGGTGGACAGGGAAGCTACGAGCAGTACTTC	CASSQDGGQGSYEQYF
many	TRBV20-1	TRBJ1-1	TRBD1	TGCAGTGCGACAGCGCGGACAGGGATGGACACTGAAGCTTTCTTT	CSATARTGMDTEAFF
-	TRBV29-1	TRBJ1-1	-	TGCAGCGTTGAATATTCGAGGGACACTGAAGCTTTCTTT	CSVEYSRDTEAFF
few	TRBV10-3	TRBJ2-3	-	TGTGCCATCACCCCGACCGACTCTCGTACTAGCACAGATACGCAGTATTTT	CAITPTDSRTSTDTQYF
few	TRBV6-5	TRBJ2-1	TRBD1	TGTGCCAGCAGTCTACAGGGGGCGAGCTCCAATGAGCAGTTCTTC	CASSLQGASSNEQFF
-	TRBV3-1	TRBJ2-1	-	TGTGCCAGCAGCCAAGCCAGTTCCCCCCGAATTTCGTCGTTCTTC	CASSQASSPRISSFF
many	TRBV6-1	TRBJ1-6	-	TGTGCCAGCAGTCTCGCCTTTGGGTCACCCCTCCACTTT	CASSLAFGSPLHF
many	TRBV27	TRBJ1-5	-	TGTGCCAGCAGTTTTTCAGGGCCGTGGCAGCCCCAGCATTTT	CASSFSGPWQPQHF
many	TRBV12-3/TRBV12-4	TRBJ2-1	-	TGTGCCAGCAGTTTAGTCTCGGCCTACAATGAGCAGTTCTTC	CASSLVSAYNEQFF
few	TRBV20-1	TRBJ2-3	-	TGCAGTGCTAGAGCCCCCACTAGAACTAGCACAGATACGCAGTATTTT	CSARAPTRTSTDTQYF
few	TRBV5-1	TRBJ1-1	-	TGCGCCAGCAGCTCCGGGAGGGGGAACACTGAAGCTTTCTTT	CASSSGRGNTEAFF
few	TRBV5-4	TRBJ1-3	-	TGTGCCAGCAGACGTGGCGTCTCTGGAAACACCATATATTTT	CASRRGVSGNTIYF
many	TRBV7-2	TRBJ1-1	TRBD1	TGTGCCAGCAGCTATGGGGCAGGGGGGAACACTGAAGCTTTCTTT	CASSYGAGGNTEAFF
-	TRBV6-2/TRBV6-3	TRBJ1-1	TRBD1	TGTGCCAGCAGTCCAGGGGGAAAGAACACTGAAGCTTTCTTT	CASSPGGKNTEAFF
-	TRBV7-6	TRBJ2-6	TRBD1	TGTGCCAGCAGCTTGGAAACAGGGGGCGCCTCTGGGGCCAACGTCCTGACTTTC	CASSLETGGASGANVLTF
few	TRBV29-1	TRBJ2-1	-	TGCAGCGTTGACCTAATAGGAGGGGGAAGTACCTACAATGAGCAGTTCTTC	CSVDLIGGGSTYNEQFF